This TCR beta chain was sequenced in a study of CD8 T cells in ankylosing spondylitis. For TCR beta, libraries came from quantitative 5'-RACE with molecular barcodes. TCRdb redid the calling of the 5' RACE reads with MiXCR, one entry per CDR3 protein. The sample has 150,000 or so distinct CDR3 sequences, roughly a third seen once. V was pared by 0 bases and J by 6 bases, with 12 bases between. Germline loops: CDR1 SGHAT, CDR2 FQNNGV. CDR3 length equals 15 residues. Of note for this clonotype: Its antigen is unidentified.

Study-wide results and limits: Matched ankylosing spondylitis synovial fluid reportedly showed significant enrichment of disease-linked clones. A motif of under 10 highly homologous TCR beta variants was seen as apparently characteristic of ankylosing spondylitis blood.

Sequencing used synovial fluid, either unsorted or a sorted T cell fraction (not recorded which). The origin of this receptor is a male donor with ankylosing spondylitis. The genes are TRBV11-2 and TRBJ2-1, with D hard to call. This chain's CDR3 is CASSLEGSRGNEQFF. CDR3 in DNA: TGTGCCAGCAGCTTAGAGGGTTCCCGAGGCAATGAGCAGTTCTTC.